This T cell receptor beta chain was found in a study of T cells expressing NK-cell markers. Study-level background: The authors derived TCR beta repertoires from sorted CD3+CD56+NKG2C+, CD3+CD56+NKG2C- and CD3+CD56-NKG2C+ T cells. Regarding the study as a whole: Each of a handful of donors carried dominant NKG2C+ clonotypes accounting for about 1.0-7.5% of CD8+ T cells.

Note on this clonotype: What it recognizes is unknown.

Germline CDR1 reads SGHKS; CDR2 reads YYEKEE (reference sequence). The CDR3 extends over 15 amino acids. 5'RACE template switching built TCR beta cDNA with unique molecular identifiers. TCRdb re-called the 5' RACE reads; every CDR3 protein appears as one record, without DNA. The table lists 350,000 to 450,000 distinct CDR3 sequences, with roughly 5.4% in the top ten. This sequence originates from a man aged 18 to 70 in good health. The specimen sequenced was blood T cells: a sorted CD56 or NKG2C T cell subset, CD4+ or CD8+ T cells, or bulk PBMC T cells (not recorded which). The chain has TRBV5-5 and TRBJ1-2. The CDR3 protein is CASSWAGVGSYGYTF.